These T cell receptor beta chains were read from a single sample in a study of T cells in tuberculosis. The assay was immunoSEQ multiplex PCR, and TCRdb's table has in-frame clones only and misses some. The sample yields approximately 100,000 clones, under 95% seen once. The specimen sequenced was CD1b-GMM tetramer-negative cells sorted from PBMCs. The receptors shown here come from an adult woman with latent tuberculosis. CDR3s include the opening cysteine and the closing phenylalanine or tryptophan. The order of the fields is CDR3 protein, CDR3 DNA, J gene, V gene, clone size, D gene. A D gene is named only where the DNA matches it firmly. Clone size is not always given. Where it is, it says once, few, many or a class for expanded clones.

cdr3_aa: CASSELVAGGLTRTDTQYF; cdr3_nt: TGTGCCAGCAGTGAATTGGTAGCGGGGGGCCTTACTCGCACAGATACGCAGTATTTT; j_call: TRBJ2-3; v_call: TRBV6-1; clone_size: -; d_call: TRBD2
cdr3_aa: CASRRLLVTDTQYF; cdr3_nt: TGTGCCAGCAGGAGACTACTAGTAACAGATACGCAGTATTTT; j_call: TRBJ2-3; v_call: TRBV2; clone_size: -; d_call: -
cdr3_aa: CASSEGQGNTEAFF; cdr3_nt: TGTGCCAGCAGTGAGGGCCAGGGGAACACTGAAGCTTTCTTT; j_call: TRBJ1-1; v_call: TRBV6-1; clone_size: -; d_call: -
cdr3_aa: CASSRGYNEQFF; cdr3_nt: TGTGCCAGTAGTCGCGGTTACAATGAGCAGTTCTTC; j_call: TRBJ2-1; v_call: TRBV19; clone_size: -; d_call: -
cdr3_aa: CASSLGDRGYTIYF; cdr3_nt: TGTGCCAGCAGCTTAGGGGACAGGGGATACACCATATATTTT; j_call: TRBJ1-3; v_call: TRBV5-5; clone_size: once; d_call: TRBD1
cdr3_aa: CASSSQGASEAFF; cdr3_nt: TGTGCCAGCAGCTCCCAGGGGGCATCTGAAGCTTTCTTT; j_call: TRBJ1-1; v_call: TRBV7-9; clone_size: -; d_call: TRBD1
cdr3_aa: CASSTQGTEAFF; cdr3_nt: TGTGCCAGCAGTACCCAGGGGACTGAAGCTTTCTTT; j_call: TRBJ1-1; v_call: TRBV5-6; clone_size: once; d_call: -
cdr3_aa: CATAGRTNEKLFF; cdr3_nt: TGTGCCACCGCGGGGCGGACTAATGAAAAACTGTTTTTT; j_call: TRBJ1-4; v_call: TRBV15; clone_size: -; d_call: -
cdr3_aa: CASSPLRQRQETQYF; cdr3_nt: TGTGCCAGCAGTCCCTTGAGACAGCGCCAAGAGACCCAGTACTTC; j_call: TRBJ2-5; v_call: TRBV27; clone_size: -; d_call: -
cdr3_aa: CASSLATGNTEAFF; cdr3_nt: TGCGCCAGCAGCTTGGCCACGGGAAACACTGAAGCTTTCTTT; j_call: TRBJ1-1; v_call: TRBV5-1; clone_size: -; d_call: -
cdr3_aa: CASRATDAPLHF; cdr3_nt: TGCGCCAGCAGGGCGACAGACGCACCCCTCCACTTT; j_call: TRBJ1-6; v_call: TRBV10-2; clone_size: few; d_call: -
cdr3_aa: CASSYLGTGDGNTIYF; cdr3_nt: TGTGCCAGCAGTTACCTTGGGACAGGGGATGGAAACACCATATATTTT; j_call: TRBJ1-3; v_call: TRBV6-5; clone_size: -; d_call: TRBD1
cdr3_aa: CAWRNWRGGPYNEQFF; cdr3_nt: TGTGCCTGGAGAAATTGGCGGGGGGGCCCCTACAATGAGCAGTTCTTC; j_call: TRBJ2-1; v_call: TRBV30; clone_size: few; d_call: TRBD2
cdr3_aa: CASSLGLAGGPGETQYF; cdr3_nt: TGCGCCAGCAGCTTGGGCCTAGCGGGGGGGCCGGGGGAGACCCAGTACTTC; j_call: TRBJ2-5; v_call: TRBV5-1; clone_size: -; d_call: TRBD2
cdr3_aa: CASSLGTRRAYEQYF; cdr3_nt: TGTGCCAGCAGCTTAGGGACACGGAGGGCCTACGAGCAGTACTTC; j_call: TRBJ2-7; v_call: TRBV7-9; clone_size: -; d_call: -